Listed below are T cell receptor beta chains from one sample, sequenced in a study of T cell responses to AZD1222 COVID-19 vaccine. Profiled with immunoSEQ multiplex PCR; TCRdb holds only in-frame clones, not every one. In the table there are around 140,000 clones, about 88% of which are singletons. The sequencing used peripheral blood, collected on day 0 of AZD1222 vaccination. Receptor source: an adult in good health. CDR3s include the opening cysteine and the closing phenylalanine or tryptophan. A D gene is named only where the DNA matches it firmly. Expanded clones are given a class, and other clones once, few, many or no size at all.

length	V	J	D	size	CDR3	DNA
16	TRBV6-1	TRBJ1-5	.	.	CASSADRPWGNQPQHF	TGTGCCAGCAGTGCGGACCGGCCGTGGGGCAATCAGCCCCAGCATTTT
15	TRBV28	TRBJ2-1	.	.	CASPEGETPYNEQFF	TGTGCCAGCCCCGAGGGGGAGACCCCCTACAATGAGCAGTTCTTC
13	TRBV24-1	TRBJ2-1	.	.	CATSDLAGMGQFF	TGTGCCACCAGTGATTTAGCCGGGATGGGGCAGTTCTTC
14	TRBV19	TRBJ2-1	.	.	CASKIPGAYNEQFF	TGTGCCAGTAAAATCCCCGGGGCGTACAATGAGCAGTTCTTC
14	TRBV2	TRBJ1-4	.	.	CASSQKGSGEKLFF	TGTGCCAGCAGCCAAAAGGGATCGGGTGAAAAACTGTTTTTT
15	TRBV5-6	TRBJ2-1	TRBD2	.	CASSLTGLAYNEQFF	TGTGCCAGCAGCCTAACGGGACTAGCTTACAATGAGCAGTTCTTC
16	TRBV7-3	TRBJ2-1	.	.	CASSLTGGLSYNEQFF	TGTGCCAGCAGCTTAACGGGAGGACTGTCCTACAATGAGCAGTTCTTC
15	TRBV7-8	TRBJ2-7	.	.	CASSLAAAAPYEQYF	TGTGCCAGCAGCTTAGCCGCGGCGGCTCCCTACGAGCAGTACTTC
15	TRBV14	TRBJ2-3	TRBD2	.	CASSPWTSGRDTQYF	TGTGCCAGCAGCCCCTGGACTAGCGGTCGAGATACGCAGTATTTT
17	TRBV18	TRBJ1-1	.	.	CASSPPRGRSVNTEAFF	TGTGCCAGCTCACCACCGAGGGGACGCTCAGTGAACACTGAAGCTTTCTTT
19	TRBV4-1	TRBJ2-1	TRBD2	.	CASSPSRASGIRSYNEQFF	TGCGCCAGCAGCCCGTCCAGGGCGAGCGGGATACGCTCCTACAATGAGCAGTTCTTC
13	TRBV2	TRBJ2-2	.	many	CASSGTDTGELFF	TGTGCCAGCAGTGGAACTGACACCGGGGAGCTGTTTTTT
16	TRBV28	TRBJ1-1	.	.	CASRPIGQGKVTEAFF	TGTGCCAGCAGACCTATAGGGCAGGGTAAGGTCACTGAAGCTTTCTTT
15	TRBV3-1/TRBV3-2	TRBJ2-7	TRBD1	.	CASSPGQGRSYEQYF	TGTGCCAGCAGCCCGGGACAGGGGAGGTCCTACGAGCAGTACTTC
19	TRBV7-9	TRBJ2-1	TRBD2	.	CASSSSPTRPGGRMNEQFF	TGTGCCAGCAGTTCCTCTCCTACCAGACCGGGGGGTAGGATGAATGAGCAGTTCTTC
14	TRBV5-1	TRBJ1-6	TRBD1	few	CASSSGQALSPLHF	TGCGCCAGCAGCTCGGGACAGGCTTTATCACCCCTCCACTTT
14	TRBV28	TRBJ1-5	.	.	CASSPTGGYQPQHF	TGTGCCAGCAGCCCCACCGGGGGATATCAGCCCCAGCATTTT
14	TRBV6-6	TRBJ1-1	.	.	CASSYSGVSTEAFF	TGTGCCAGCAGTTACTCTGGGGTATCCACTGAAGCTTTCTTT
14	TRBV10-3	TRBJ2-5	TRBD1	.	CAISGYRGGETQYF	TGTGCCATCAGTGGTTACAGGGGCGGAGAGACCCAGTACTTC
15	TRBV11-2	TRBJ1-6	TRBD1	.	CASSLGTGLNSPLHF	TGTGCCAGCAGCTTAGGGACAGGCCTTAATTCACCCCTCCACTTT
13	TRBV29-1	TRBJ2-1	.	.	CSVVKGEPLEQFF	TGCAGCGTTGTGAAAGGGGAGCCCCTTGAGCAGTTCTTC
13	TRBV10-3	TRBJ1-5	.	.	CAISVQGGQPQHF	TGTGCCATCAGTGTCCAGGGCGGTCAGCCCCAGCATTTT
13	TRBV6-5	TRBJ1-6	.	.	CASSYGRDSPLHF	TGTGCCAGCAGTTACGGCAGGGATTCACCCCTCCACTTT
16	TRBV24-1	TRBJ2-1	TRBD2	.	CATSDPGTSGYNEQFF	TGTGCCACCAGTGACCCGGGGACTAGCGGATACAATGAGCAGTTCTTC
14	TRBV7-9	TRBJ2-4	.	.	CASSLGGASNIQYF	TGTGCCAGCAGCTTAGGGGGGGCGTCGAACATTCAGTACTTC
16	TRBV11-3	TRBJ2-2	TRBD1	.	CASSLTGQGRTGELFF	TGTGCCAGCAGCTTAACCGGACAGGGAAGGACCGGGGAGCTGTTTTTT
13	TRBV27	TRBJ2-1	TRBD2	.	CASRKREGYEQFF	TGTGCCAGCAGGAAGCGGGAGGGCTATGAGCAGTTCTTC
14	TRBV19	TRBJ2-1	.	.	CASSSGLSYNEQFF	TGTGCCAGTAGTAGCGGGCTATCCTACAATGAGCAGTTCTTC
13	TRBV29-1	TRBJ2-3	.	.	CSSKVGGWDTQYF	TGCAGCTCTAAGGTCGGAGGATGGGATACGCAGTATTTT
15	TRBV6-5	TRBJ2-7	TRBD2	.	CASSRPSGGSYEQYF	TGTGCCAGCAGTCGACCCTCGGGGGGCTCCTACGAGCAGTACTTC
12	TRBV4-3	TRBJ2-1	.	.	CASSTRNNEQFF	TGCGCCAGCAGCACCCGCAACAATGAGCAGTTCTTC
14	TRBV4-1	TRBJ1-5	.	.	CASSQESGEQPQHF	TGCGCCAGCAGCCAAGAATCAGGGGAACAGCCCCAGCATTTT
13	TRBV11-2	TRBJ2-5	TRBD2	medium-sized	CASSFWGGETQYF	TGTGCCAGCAGCTTTTGGGGGGGGGAGACCCAGTACTTC
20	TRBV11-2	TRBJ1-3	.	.	CASSLETPSGTPSSGNTIYF	TGTGCCAGCAGCCTAGAAACCCCCTCCGGGACACCGAGCTCTGGAAACACCATATATTTT
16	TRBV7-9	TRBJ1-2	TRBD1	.	CASSLALAGGFYGYTF	TGTGCCAGCAGCTTAGCGCTGGCAGGGGGCTTCTATGGCTACACCTTC
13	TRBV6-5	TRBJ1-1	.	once	CASNLLGNTEAFF	TGTGCCAGCAACCTACTGGGGAACACTGAAGCTTTCTTT